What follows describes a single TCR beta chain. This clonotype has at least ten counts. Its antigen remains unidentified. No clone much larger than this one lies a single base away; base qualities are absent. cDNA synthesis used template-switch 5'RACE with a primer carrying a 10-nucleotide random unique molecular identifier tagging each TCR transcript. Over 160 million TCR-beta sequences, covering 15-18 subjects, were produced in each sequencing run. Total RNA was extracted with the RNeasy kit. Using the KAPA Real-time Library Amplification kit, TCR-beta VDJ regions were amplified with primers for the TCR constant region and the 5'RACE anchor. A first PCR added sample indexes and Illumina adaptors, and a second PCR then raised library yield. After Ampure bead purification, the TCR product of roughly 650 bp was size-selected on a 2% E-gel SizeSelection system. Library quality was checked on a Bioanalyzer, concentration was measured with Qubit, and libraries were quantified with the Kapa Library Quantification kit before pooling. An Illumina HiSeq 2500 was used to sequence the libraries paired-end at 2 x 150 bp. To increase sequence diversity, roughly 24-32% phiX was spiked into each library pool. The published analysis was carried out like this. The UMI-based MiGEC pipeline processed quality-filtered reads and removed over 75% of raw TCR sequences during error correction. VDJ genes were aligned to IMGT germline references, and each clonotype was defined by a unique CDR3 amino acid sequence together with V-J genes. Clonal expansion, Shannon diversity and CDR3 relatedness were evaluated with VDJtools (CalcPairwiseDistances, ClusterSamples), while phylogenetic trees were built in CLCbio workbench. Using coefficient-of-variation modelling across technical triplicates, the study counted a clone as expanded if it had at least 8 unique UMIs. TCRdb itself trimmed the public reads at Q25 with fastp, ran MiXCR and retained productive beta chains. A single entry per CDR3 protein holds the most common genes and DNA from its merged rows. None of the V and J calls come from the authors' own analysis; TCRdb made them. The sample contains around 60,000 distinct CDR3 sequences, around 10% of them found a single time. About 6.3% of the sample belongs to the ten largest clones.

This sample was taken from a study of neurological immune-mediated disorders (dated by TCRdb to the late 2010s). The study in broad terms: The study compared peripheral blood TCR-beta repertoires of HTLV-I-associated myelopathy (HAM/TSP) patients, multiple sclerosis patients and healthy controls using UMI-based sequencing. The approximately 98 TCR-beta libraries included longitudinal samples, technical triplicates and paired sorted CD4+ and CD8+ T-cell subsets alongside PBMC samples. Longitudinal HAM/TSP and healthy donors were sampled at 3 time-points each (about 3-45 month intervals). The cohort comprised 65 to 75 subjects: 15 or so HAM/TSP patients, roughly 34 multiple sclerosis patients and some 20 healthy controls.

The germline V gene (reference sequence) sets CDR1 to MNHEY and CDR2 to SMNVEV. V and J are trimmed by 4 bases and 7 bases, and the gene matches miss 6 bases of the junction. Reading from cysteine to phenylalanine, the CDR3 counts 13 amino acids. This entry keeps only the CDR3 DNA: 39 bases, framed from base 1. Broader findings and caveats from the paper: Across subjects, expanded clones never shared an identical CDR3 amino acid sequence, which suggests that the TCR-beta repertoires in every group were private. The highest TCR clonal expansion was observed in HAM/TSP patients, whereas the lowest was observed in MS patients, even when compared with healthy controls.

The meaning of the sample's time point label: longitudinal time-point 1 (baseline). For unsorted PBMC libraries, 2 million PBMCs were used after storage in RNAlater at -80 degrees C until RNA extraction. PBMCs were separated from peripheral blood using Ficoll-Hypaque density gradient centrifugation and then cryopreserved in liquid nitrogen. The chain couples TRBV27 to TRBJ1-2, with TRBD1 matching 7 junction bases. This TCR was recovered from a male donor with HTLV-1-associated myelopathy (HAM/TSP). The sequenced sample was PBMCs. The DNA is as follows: TGTGCCAGCAGTTCAAGGACAGGTAGTGGCTACACCTTC. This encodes CASSSRTGSGYTF.